This T cell receptor beta chain was recovered during a study of T cell responses to AZD1222 COVID-19 vaccine. V was trimmed by 1 base and J by 14 bases, leaving 13 bases between them. Germline V gene sequence: CDR1 SGHNT, CDR2 YYREEE (reference sequence). The CDR3 is 13 residues long. Study conclusions and caveats: The peak T cell response came first, and repertoires were sampled only after it. Donors skewed white British and female; clonal diversity was possibly underestimated.

Comment on this clone: What it binds is not known.

The protocol was immunoSEQ multiplex PCR, while the TCRdb copy is restricted to in-frame clones and leaves out a portion. The sample shows 120,000 to 150,000 clones, 92% of them seen only once. The chain uses TRBV5-4 and TRBJ1-6; D might be TRBD1 (5 bases). Sequencing was performed on peripheral blood, taken 28 days after the second AZD1222 dose. This receptor was taken from an adult who received the AZD1222 COVID-19 vaccine. CDR3 DNA: TGTGCCAGCAGCTTGTTAAGCTCCAGGGCCCTCCACTTT. This encodes CASSLLSSRALHF.